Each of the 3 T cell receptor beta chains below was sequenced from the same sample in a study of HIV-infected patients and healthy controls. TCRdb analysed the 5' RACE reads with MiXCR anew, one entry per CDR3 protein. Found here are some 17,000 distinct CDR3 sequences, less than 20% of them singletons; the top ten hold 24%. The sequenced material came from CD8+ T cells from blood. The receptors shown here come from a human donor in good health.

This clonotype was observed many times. The chain's CDR3 is CASSLNPSGTGGTDTQYF. The CDR3, as DNA: TGTGCCAGCAGCTTAAATCCCTCCGGGACAGGGGGCACAGATACGCAGTATTTT. V and J are TRBV7-3 and TRBJ2-3; 10 bases are a match to TRBD1. Trimming cost V 1 base and J 1 base; bases outside gene matches: 8. The CDR3 totals 18 residues. CDR1 SGHTA and CDR2 FQGTGA come from the germline V gene.

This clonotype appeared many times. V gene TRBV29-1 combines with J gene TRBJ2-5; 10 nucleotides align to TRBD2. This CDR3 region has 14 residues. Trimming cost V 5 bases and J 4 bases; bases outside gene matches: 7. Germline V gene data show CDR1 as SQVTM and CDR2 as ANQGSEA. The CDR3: CSVSSSGGRETQYF. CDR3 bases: TGCAGCGTTTCATCTAGCGGGGGTCGAGAGACCCAGTACTTC.

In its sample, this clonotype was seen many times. The CDR3 here is CASNQQGAMELNTEAFF. As DNA, the CDR3 is TGTGCCAGCAACCAACAGGGGGCGATGGAACTGAACACTGAAGCTTTCTTT. This chain uses TRBV7-9 with TRBJ1-1; 9 bases align to TRBD1. Germline V gene sequence: CDR1 SEHNR, CDR2 FQNEAQ (reference sequence). With V trimmed by 7 bases and J by 0 bases, 12 bases remained unmatched. The CDR3 is made up of 17 amino acids.